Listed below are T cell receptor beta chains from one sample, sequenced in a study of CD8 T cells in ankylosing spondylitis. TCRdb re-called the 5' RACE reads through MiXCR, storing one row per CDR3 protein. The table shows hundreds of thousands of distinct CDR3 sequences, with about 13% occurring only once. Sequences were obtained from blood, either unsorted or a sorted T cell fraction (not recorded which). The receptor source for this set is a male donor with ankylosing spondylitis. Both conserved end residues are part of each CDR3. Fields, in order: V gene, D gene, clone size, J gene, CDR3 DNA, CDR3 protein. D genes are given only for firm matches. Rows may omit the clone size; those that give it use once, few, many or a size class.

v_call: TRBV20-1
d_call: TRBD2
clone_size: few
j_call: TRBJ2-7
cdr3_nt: TGCAGTGTTCCCGGGCTAGCGGGAGGATTTGCCTACGAGCAGTACTTC
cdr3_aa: CSVPGLAGGFAYEQYF

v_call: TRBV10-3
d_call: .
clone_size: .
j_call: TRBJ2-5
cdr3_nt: TGTGCCATCAGTGAGTCTTTGCCTCAAGAGACCCAGTACTTC
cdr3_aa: CAISESLPQETQYF

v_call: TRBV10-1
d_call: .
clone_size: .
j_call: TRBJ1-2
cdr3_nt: TGCGCCAGCAGTGAGTCGAACGTCGGCAGGGGATCCTATGGCTACACCTTC
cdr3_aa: CASSESNVGRGSYGYTF

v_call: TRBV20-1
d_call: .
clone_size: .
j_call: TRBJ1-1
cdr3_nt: TGCAGTGCTAGAGATGAACCTCGTGAAGCTTTCTTT
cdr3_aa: CSARDEPREAFF

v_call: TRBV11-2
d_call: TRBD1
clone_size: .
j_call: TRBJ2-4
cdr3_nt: TGTGCCAGCAGCTTTCCCCGGACAGGGGGGGGTGAACGGCGAAACATTCAGTACTTC
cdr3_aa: CASSFPRTGGGERRNIQYF

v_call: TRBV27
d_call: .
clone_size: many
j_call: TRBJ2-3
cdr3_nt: TGTGCCAGCAGTAACTTAGGGACAGATACGCAGTATTTT
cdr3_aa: CASSNLGTDTQYF

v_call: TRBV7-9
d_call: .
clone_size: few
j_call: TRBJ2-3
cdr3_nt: TGTGCCAGCAGCTCCCGGACGGTTGCAGATACGCAGTATTTT
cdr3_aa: CASSSRTVADTQYF

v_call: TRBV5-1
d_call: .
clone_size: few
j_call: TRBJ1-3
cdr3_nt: TGCGCCAGCAGCGGGGGATCTCAGGGGAACGGAAACACCATATATTTT
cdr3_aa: CASSGGSQGNGNTIYF

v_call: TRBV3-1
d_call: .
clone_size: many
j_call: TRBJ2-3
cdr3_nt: TGTGCCAGCAGCCAAGTTACTCCCGCGGCAACAGATACGCAGTATTTT
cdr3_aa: CASSQVTPAATDTQYF

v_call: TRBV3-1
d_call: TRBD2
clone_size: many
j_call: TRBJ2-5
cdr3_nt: TGTGCCAGCAGCCGGAGGACTAGCGGGAGGACAGAGACCCAGTACTTC
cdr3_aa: CASSRRTSGRTETQYF

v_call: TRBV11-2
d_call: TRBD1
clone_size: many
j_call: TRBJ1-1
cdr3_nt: TGTGCCAGCAGCTTAGTGGGACAGATGAACACTGAAGCTTTCTTT
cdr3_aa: CASSLVGQMNTEAFF

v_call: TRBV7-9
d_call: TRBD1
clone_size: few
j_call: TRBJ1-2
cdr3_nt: TGTGCCAGCAAGAGACAGGGGAGCTACACCTTC
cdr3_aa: CASKRQGSYTF

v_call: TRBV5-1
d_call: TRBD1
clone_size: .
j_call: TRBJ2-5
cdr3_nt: TGCGCCAGCAGCGTGTCCCGGGACAGGGGATTTACCCAGTACTTC
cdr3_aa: CASSVSRDRGFTQYF

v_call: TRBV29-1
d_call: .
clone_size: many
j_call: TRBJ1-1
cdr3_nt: TGCAGCGTTCACAGGGCGTCAACTGAAGCTTTCTTT
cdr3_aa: CSVHRASTEAFF

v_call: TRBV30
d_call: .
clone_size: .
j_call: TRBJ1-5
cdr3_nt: TGTGCCTGGAGTGCCGGAACTAGCAATCAGCCCCAGCATTTT
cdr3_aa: CAWSAGTSNQPQHF

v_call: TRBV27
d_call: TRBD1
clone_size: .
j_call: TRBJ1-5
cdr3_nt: TGTGCCAGCAGTTTAAGCGGGACAGTCCAGCCCCAGCATTTT
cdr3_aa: CASSLSGTVQPQHF

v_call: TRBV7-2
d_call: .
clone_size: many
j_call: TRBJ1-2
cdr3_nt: TGTGCCAGCATCCTTGGCGGCGGGGGAGACTATGGCTACACCTTC
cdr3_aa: CASILGGGGDYGYTF

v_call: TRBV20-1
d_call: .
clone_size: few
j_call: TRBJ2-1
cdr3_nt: TGCAGTGCTAGAGATCGGGCTCATTCAGATGAGCAGTTCTTC
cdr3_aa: CSARDRAHSDEQFF

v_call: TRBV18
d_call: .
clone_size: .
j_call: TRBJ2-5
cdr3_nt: TGTGCCAGCTCATCAGTAAGCCAAGAGACCCAGTACTTC
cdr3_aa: CASSSVSQETQYF

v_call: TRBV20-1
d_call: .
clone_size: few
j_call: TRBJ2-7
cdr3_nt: TGCAGTACCGGGACACCCACTTCCTACGAGCAGTACTTC
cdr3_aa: CSTGTPTSYEQYF

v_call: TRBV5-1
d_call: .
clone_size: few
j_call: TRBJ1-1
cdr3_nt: TGCGCCAGCAGCTCAGGACCCACTTACACAGCTTTCTTT
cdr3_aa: CASSSGPTYTAFF

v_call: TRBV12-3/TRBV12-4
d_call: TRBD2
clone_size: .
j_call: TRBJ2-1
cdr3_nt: TGTGCCAGCAGATACCCTGGACTAGCTTACAATGAGCAGTTCTTC
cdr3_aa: CASRYPGLAYNEQFF

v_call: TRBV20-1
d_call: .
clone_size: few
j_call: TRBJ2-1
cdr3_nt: TGCAGTGCTAGAGCCCCGAATGAGCAGTTCTTC
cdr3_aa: CSARAPNEQFF

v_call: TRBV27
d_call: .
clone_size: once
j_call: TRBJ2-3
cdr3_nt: TGTGCCAGCTCCCTAGGGGCGGGCCTGGGCGGGGATACGCAGTATTTT
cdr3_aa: CASSLGAGLGGDTQYF

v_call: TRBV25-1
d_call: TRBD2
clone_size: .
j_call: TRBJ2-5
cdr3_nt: TGTGCCAGCAGTGAATATAGTGAACTAGCGGGGACCCAGTACTTC
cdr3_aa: CASSEYSELAGTQYF

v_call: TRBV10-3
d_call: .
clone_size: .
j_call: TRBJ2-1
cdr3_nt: TGTGCCATCAGCCCTGACCTGAGCTCCTACAATGAGCAGTTCTTC
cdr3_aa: CAISPDLSSYNEQFF

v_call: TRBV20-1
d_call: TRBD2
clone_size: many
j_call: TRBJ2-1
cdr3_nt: TGCTCAGCTAGAAGGGGACTAGCGAGTTACAATGAGCAGTTCTTC
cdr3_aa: CSARRGLASYNEQFF

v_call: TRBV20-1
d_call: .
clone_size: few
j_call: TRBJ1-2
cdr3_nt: TGCAGTGCTAGAGATAGAAGGGTTAACTATGGCTACACCTTC
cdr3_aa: CSARDRRVNYGYTF

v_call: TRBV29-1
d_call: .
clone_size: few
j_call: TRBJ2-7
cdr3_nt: TGCAGCGTTGGCAAGGTCGGGAACGAGCAGTACTTC
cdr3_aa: CSVGKVGNEQYF

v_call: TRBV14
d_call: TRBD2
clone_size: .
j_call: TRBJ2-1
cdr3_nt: TGTGCCAGCAGCGCCTCTAGCGGGGCCTACAATGAGCAGTTCTTC
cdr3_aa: CASSASSGAYNEQFF

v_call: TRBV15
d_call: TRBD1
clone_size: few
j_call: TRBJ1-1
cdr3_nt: TGTGCCACCAGCAGATCCACAGGGGAAGGAGCTGAAGCTTTCTTT
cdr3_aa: CATSRSTGEGAEAFF

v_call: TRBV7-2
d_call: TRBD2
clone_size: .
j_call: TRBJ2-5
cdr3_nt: TGTGCCAGCAGCTTATTAGGCGGGAGCGGAGAGACCCAGTACTTC
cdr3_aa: CASSLLGGSGETQYF

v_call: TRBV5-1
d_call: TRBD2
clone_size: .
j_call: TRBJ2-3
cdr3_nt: TGCGCCAGCAGCTTGGGACTAGCGGGATCAACTAGCACAGATACGCAGTATTTT
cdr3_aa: CASSLGLAGSTSTDTQYF

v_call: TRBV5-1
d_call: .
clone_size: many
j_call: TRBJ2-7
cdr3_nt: TGCGCCAGCAGCTTGGGGAATTCCTACGAGCAGTACTTC
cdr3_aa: CASSLGNSYEQYF

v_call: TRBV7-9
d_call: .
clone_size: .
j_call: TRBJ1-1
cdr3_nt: TGTGCCAGCAGCTCTCTGGGGCCGGACACTGAAGCTTTCTTT
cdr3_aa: CASSSLGPDTEAFF

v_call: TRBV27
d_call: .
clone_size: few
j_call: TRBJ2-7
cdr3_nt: TGTGCCAGCAGTTCCCTGGGGGAGCAGTACTTC
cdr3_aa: CASSSLGEQYF

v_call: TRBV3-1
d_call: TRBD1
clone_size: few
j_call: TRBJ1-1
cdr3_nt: TGTGCCAGCAGCCAACACAGGGGTGGGGAGACTGAAGCTTTCTTT
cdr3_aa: CASSQHRGGETEAFF

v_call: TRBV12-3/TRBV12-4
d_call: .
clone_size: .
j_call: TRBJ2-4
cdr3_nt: TGTGCCAGCAGTTTAGGGGTCAGCCTAGCCAAAAACATTCAGTACTTC
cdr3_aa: CASSLGVSLAKNIQYF

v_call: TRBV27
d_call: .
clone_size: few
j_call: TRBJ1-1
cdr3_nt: TGTGCCAGCAGTTTCTATCCCACGGGACCGAACACTGAAGCTTTCTTT
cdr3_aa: CASSFYPTGPNTEAFF

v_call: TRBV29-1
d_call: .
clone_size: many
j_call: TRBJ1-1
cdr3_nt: TGCAGCGGGGGGGGGAGGGACACTGAAGCTTTCTTT
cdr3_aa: CSGGGRDTEAFF

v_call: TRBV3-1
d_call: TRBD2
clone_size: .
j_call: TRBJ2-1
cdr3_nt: TGTGCCAGCAGCCAAACGTTTCGGAGACTAGCCCAACTCCCGAGCTCCTACAATGAGCAGTTCTTC
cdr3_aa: CASSQTFRRLAQLPSSYNEQFF

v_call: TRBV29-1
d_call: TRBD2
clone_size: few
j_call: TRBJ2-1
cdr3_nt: TGCAGCGTTGAAGTACGGGACCCCGGGAGGGCTGGTGAGCAGTTCTTC
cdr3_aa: CSVEVRDPGRAGEQFF

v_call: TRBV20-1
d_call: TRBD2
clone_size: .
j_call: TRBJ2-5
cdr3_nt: TGCAGTGAAGGACTAGCGGCGCAAGAGACCCAGTACTTC
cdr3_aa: CSEGLAAQETQYF

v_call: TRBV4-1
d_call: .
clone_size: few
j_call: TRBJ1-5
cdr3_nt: TGCGCCAGCAGCCATCCGGGACGCCGTGGGCAGCCCCAGCATTTT
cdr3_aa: CASSHPGRRGQPQHF

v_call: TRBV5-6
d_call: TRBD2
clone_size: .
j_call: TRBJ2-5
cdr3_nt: TGTGCCAGCAGCTTACTAGCGGTGAGGGAGACCCAGTACTTC
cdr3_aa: CASSLLAVRETQYF